This T cell receptor (beta chain) originates from a study of cytomegalovirus exposure and HLA in healthy donors. Germline lookup yields CDR1 SGHNT and CDR2 YENEEA. V shed 6 bases, J shed 7 bases, and the junction held 12 bases outside the gene matches. The CDR3 extends over 15 amino acids. Both 60 Vbeta primers and 13 Jbeta primers went into the PCR. Sequencing was performed with immunoSEQ multiplex PCR; in TCRdb, only in-frame clones are kept and a portion is missing. This table holds approximately 170,000 clones, roughly four fifths found once. V is TRBV11-3 and J is TRBJ2-1; 7 nucleotides agree with TRBD2. This TCR was sampled from a woman aged 25 to 39 in good health and CMV-seropositive. The sequenced sample was PBMCs. This CDR3 is CASSPPEGGRNEQFF. The DNA for the CDR3 is TGTGCCAGCAGTCCTCCAGAGGGAGGGAGGAATGAGCAGTTCTTC.